This T cell receptor (beta chain) was sequenced in a study of blood T cell repertoires in COVID-19. On the study more broadly: The study drew acute and convalescent COVID-19 samples from the United States, Italy and Spain. T cells, B-cell-depleted T cells, or PBMCs provided the cDNA or gDNA that served as material.

Remarks on this clone: Other DNA sequences from this sample encode an identical CDR3 as well.

The authors' processing: Amplification of reference gene primers provided the estimated nucleated cell counts. Sequenced by immunoSEQ multiplex PCR; TCRdb stores in-frame clones only, minus some. The V and J calls and clone size come from that table; D and trimming were worked out from the DNA. The sample consists of some 250,000 clones, about 90% of them appearing once. Germline V gene data show CDR1 as MGHRA and CDR2 as YSYEKL. V was trimmed by 0 bases and J by 6 bases, leaving 6 bases between them. The CDR3 length is 13 residues. Sequencing was done on a sample of peripheral blood. This sequence was found in a woman in her 30s who had recovered from COVID-19. The chain recombines TRBV4-1 with TRBJ2-1; D gene uncertain. The CDR3 region has the DNA TGCGCCAGCAGCCAAGACTACAGCAATGAGCAGTTCTTC. This codes for CASSQDYSNEQFF.